One and the same sample provided the 27 T cell receptor beta chains below, sequenced in a study of OX40 agonist ivuxolimab in advanced cancers. Only in-frame clones appear in the TCRdb table, and some are missing; sequencing was by immunoSEQ multiplex PCR. The table has over 100,000 clones, over 75% seen once; the top ten hold 1.1%. The specimen was CD4+ or CD8+ T cells sorted from blood, collected in a trial of the OX40 agonist ivuxolimab. The source of these receptors is an adult with an advanced solid tumor such as melanoma, head and neck, liver or kidney cancer.

V is TRBV28 and J is TRBJ2-1; 10 nucleotides match TRBD2. J was trimmed by 9 bases and V by 3 bases; bases with no gene match: 8. The CDR3 is made up of 15 amino acids. Germline V gene lookup returns CDR1 MDHEN and CDR2 SYDVKM. CDR3 bases: TGTGCCAGCAGTTTCTCTAGCGGGAGTAAGGGTGAGCAGTTCTTC. Its protein is CASSFSSGSKGEQFF. Using reference TRBV28 and TRBJ2-1 for the parts outside the CDR3, the full variable domain is DVKVTQSSRYLVKRTGEKVFLECVQDMDHENMFWYRQDPGLGLRLIYFSYDVKMKEKGDIPEGYSVSREKKERFSLILESASTNQTSMYLCASSFSSGSKGEQFFGPGTRLTVL.

The rearrangement uses TRBV7-3 and TRBJ2-5; D call uncertain. Germline V lookup: CDR1 SGHTA, CDR2 FQGTGA. V dropped 4 bases and J dropped 5 bases, with 11 bases sitting between them. This CDR3 region has 13 residues. The CDR3 bases are TGTGCCAGCAGCTACCAGGCGAGGGAGACCCAGTACTTC. Its protein is CASSYQARETQYF.

V gene TRBV19 combines with J gene TRBJ2-7; the match to TRBD1 covers 7 bases. This CDR3 contains 13 residues. Germline loops: CDR1 LNHDA, CDR2 SQIVND (reference sequence). J was trimmed by 6 bases and V by 6 bases; bases with no gene match: 8. The CDR3 DNA follows: TGTGCCAGTAGGAACAGGGGACGGGGCGAGCAGTACTTC. Its protein product is CASRNRGRGEQYF.

The chain has TRBV7-8 and TRBJ2-7, with 7 bases fitting TRBD1. This CDR3 has 16 residues. Trimming took 2 bases from V and 0 from J; bases not matched to a gene: 7. Germline V lookup: CDR1 SGHVS, CDR2 FQNEAQ. The CDR3 region has the DNA TGTGCCAGCAGCTTATACCAGACAGGGCCCTCCTACGAGCAGTACTTC. As protein: CASSLYQTGPSYEQYF. The whole variable domain, filled in from reference TRBV7-8 and TRBJ2-7, reads GAGVSQSPRYKVAKRGQDVALRCDPISGHVSLFWYQQALGQGPEFLTYFQNEAQLDKSGLPSDRFFAERPEGSVSTLKIQRTQQEDSAVYLCASSLYQTGPSYEQYFGPGTRLTVT.

This clone was seen more than once but under ten times. CDR3 DNA sequence: TGCAGTGCTGCAAGATCTAACGAGCAGTACTTC. As protein: CSAARSNEQYF. The chain carries TRBV20-1 and TRBJ2-7; the D is unclear. CDR3 length: 11 residues. The germline V gene has CDR1 DFQATT and CDR2 SNEGSKA (reference sequence). Trimming took 5 bases from V and 5 from J, leaving 10 bases between them.

The gene calls are TRBV19 and TRBJ1-5; D remains ambiguous. Germline-derived CDR1 and CDR2 are LNHDA and SQIVND (reference sequence). Trimming took 0 bases from V and 5 from J, leaving 11 bases between them. There are 15 residues in the CDR3. CDR3 nucleotides: TGTGCCAGTAGTATAGATCCTGGACTGGATCAGCCCCAGCATTTT. It yields the protein CASSIDPGLDQPQHF.

DNA for the CDR3: TGCGCCAGCAGCATAAGTACAGGGGGCAACTATGGCTACACCTTC. It translates to CASSISTGGNYGYTF. J is TRBJ1-2 and V is TRBV5-1, with 9 bases identical to TRBD1. There are 15 residues in the CDR3. V lost 4 bases and J lost 2; bases outside the gene matches: 6. Germline-derived CDR1 and CDR2 are SGHRS and YFSETQ.

The rearrangement uses TRBV6-5 and TRBJ2-5; tentatively, D is TRBD1 (6 bases). The germline CDR1 and CDR2 sequences are MNHEY and SVGAGI. Trimming shortened V by 2 bases and J by 5 bases, and 12 bases separated the two germline ends. The CDR3 is made up of 14 amino acids. CDR3 sequence (DNA): TGTGCCAGCAGTTACAACAGGGCTGGTGAGACCCAGTACTTC. Encoded protein: CASSYNRAGETQYF.

V usage is TRBV27 and J usage is TRBJ2-3; no firm D call. CDR1 MNHEY and CDR2 SMNVEV come from the germline V gene (reference sequence). There are 14 residues in the CDR3. V was cut by 6 bases and J by 1 base, with 11 bases left in between. DNA of the CDR3: TGTGCCAGCAGAACGAGCTTCCGCACAGATACGCAGTATTTT. Protein: CASRTSFRTDTQYF.

The chain has TRBV28 and TRBJ1-1, with 7 bases aligning to TRBD1. CDR1 is MDHEN and CDR2 is SYDVKM in the germline V gene. V shed 8 bases, J shed 1 base, and the junction held 10 bases outside the gene matches. CDR3 length: 15 residues. The CDR3 here is CASLLPGTANTEAFF. CDR3 bases: TGTGCCAGCCTTCTCCCCGGGACAGCGAACACTGAAGCTTTCTTT.

V usage is TRBV10-3 and J usage is TRBJ1-1; D uncertain. The CDR3 is made up of 15 amino acids. CDR1 and CDR2 from the germline V gene are ENHRY and SYGVKD. V was shortened by 6 bases and J by 1 base, with 15 bases between the two germline ends. For the CDR3, the DNA is TGTGCCATCAGAGGCGCAGCCACCCCGAACACTGAAGCTTTCTTT. It is translated as CAIRGAATPNTEAFF.

Here the CDR3 reads CASSEQGAKGHEQYF. The CDR3 DNA follows: TGTGCCAGCAGCGAACAGGGGGCAAAGGGCCACGAGCAGTACTTC. The J gene is TRBJ2-7, the V gene TRBV2, with 9 bases fitting TRBD1. Germline V gives CDR1 SNHLY, CDR2 FYNNEI. The CDR3 is 15 residues long. V gave up 6 bases and J gave up 5 bases; unmatched junction bases: 11. Drawing the rest from reference TRBV2 and TRBJ2-7, the complete variable domain is EPEVTQTPSHQVTQMGQEVILRCVPISNHLYFYWYRQILGQKVEFLVSFYNNEISEKSEIFDDQFSVERPDGSNFTLKIRSTKLEDSAMYFCASSEQGAKGHEQYFGPGTRLTVT.

The chain employs TRBV2 and TRBJ2-1, with 10 positions matching TRBD2. Germline V gene data show CDR1 as SNHLY and CDR2 as FYNNEI. The CDR3 runs 16 residues. With 4 bases clipped from V and 6 bases from J, the junction kept 9 bases outside the gene matches. The CDR3 DNA sequence: TGTGCCAGCAGTGCCCAGGGGGTAGCGGGGGGCAATGAGCAGTTCTTC. Its protein is CASSAQGVAGGNEQFF. Full variable domain (remainder filled in from reference TRBV2 and TRBJ2-1): EPEVTQTPSHQVTQMGQEVILRCVPISNHLYFYWYRQILGQKVEFLVSFYNNEISEKSEIFDDQFSVERPDGSNFTLKIRSTKLEDSAMYFCASSAQGVAGGNEQFFGPGTRLTVL.

This chain links TRBV5-1 with TRBJ2-5; D call uncertain. The V end lost 5 bases, the J end lost 0 bases, and 14 bases lay between the germline ends. This CDR3 spans 15 amino acids. CDR1 and CDR2 (germline): SGHRS, YFSETQ. This CDR3 is CASSRADAYQETQYF. CDR3 nucleotides: TGCGCCAGCAGTCGTGCCGACGCCTACCAAGAGACCCAGTACTTC.

This rearrangement joins TRBV28 to TRBJ1-1, with D hard to call. The CDR3 loop spans 13 amino acids. Trimming cost V 3 bases and J 1 base, with 6 bases left between them. CDR1 is MDHEN and CDR2 is SYDVKM in the germline V gene. Here the CDR3 DNA reads TGTGCCAGCAGTTTTCCCGCGAACACTGAAGCTTTCTTT. Its protein product is CASSFPANTEAFF.

The V call is TRBV5-6, the J call TRBJ2-6, with D perhaps being TRBD1 or TRBD2 (5 bases each). The germline V gene has CDR1 SGHDT and CDR2 YYEEEE. The CDR3 is made up of 15 amino acids. V lost 4 bases and J lost 12, with 20 bases in between. CDR3 sequence (DNA): TGTGCCAGCAGCCTTGAGGGGACGACCCGGGGCGTCCTGACTTTC. Translation gives CASSLEGTTRGVLTF.

This clone has a handful of counts. The chain uses TRBV7-2 and TRBJ2-5; no firm D call. V was clipped by 4 bases and J by 3 bases, with 3 bases between them. The CDR3 covers 11 residues. Germline loops: CDR1 SGHTA, CDR2 FQGNSA. DNA of the CDR3: TGTGCCAGCAGCTCGGAAGAGACCCAGTACTTC. Amino acid sequence: CASSSEETQYF.

The chain couples TRBV5-4 to TRBJ1-3; TRBD1 aligns across 7 bases. The CDR3 consists of 15 residues. The V and J ends lost 0 bases and 3 bases, in that order; junction bases with no gene match: 3. The germline V gene encodes CDR1 SGHNT and CDR2 YYREEE (reference sequence). In DNA form, the CDR3 reads TGTGCCAGCAGCTTGGAAGCAGGGGGTGGAAACACCATATATTTT. This codes for CASSLEAGGGNTIYF.

The rearrangement uses TRBV6-6 and TRBJ1-3; 9 bases line up with TRBD1. Germline CDR1 is MNHNY and CDR2 is SVGAGI (reference sequence). CDR3 length: 16 amino acids. V lost 0 bases to trimming and J lost 1 base; unmatched junction nucleotides: 1. The CDR3 DNA reads as TGTGCCAGCAGTTACTCGACAGGGGGTTCTGGAAACACCATATATTTT. It translates to CASSYSTGGSGNTIYF.

J is TRBJ1-1 and V is TRBV7-3; no clear D gene. Trimming pared 3 bases from V and 1 base from J, leaving 9 bases between. Germline loops: CDR1 SGHTA, CDR2 FQGTGA. CDR3 length: 14 amino acids. CDR3: CASSFDGPNTEAFF. In DNA, the CDR3 is TGTGCCAGCAGCTTTGATGGACCGAACACTGAAGCTTTCTTT. The variable domain in full, completed from reference TRBV7-3 and TRBJ1-1, reads GAGVSQTPSNKVTEKGKYVELRCDPISGHTALYWYRQSLGQGPEFLIYFQGTGAADDSGLPNDRFFAVRPEGSVSTLKIQRTERGDSAVYLCASSFDGPNTEAFFGQGTRLTVV.

The chain combines TRBV2 with TRBJ2-7, with 7 bases lining up with TRBD1. V shed 8 bases and J 6 bases; nucleotides not matched to a gene: 10. The CDR3 is 13 amino acids. The germline V gene encodes CDR1 SNHLY and CDR2 FYNNEI. CDR3 sequence (DNA): TGTGCCAGCCTCCGGGCCGCAGGGGGCGAGCAGTACTTC. Translation: CASLRAAGGEQYF. Complete variable domain (other parts from reference TRBV2 and TRBJ2-7): EPEVTQTPSHQVTQMGQEVILRCVPISNHLYFYWYRQILGQKVEFLVSFYNNEISEKSEIFDDQFSVERPDGSNFTLKIRSTKLEDSAMYFCASLRAAGGEQYFGPGTRLTVT.

This clone was counted once. The chain has TRBV5-5 and TRBJ2-4, with D perhaps TRBD1 (5 bases). This CDR3 is 14 amino acids long. V lost 4 bases to trimming and J lost 4 bases, with 12 bases between them. CDR1 is SGHKS and CDR2 is YYEKEE in the germline V gene (reference sequence). In nucleotides, the CDR3 is TGTGCCAGCAGCCTCCATAGACAGAAAAACATTCAGTACTTC. This encodes CASSLHRQKNIQYF.

This chain links TRBV7-3 with TRBJ1-5; perhaps TRBD1 as D (5 bases). V gave up 5 bases and J gave up 2 bases, with 25 bases separating them. There are 19 residues in the CDR3. The germline V gene encodes CDR1 SGHTA and CDR2 FQGTGA. CDR3 protein: CASSPKWPPGLPGNQPQHF. Here the CDR3 DNA reads TGTGCCAGCAGCCCAAAATGGCCACCGGGACTCCCCGGCAATCAGCCCCAGCATTTT.

CDR3 sequence: CASRQTPGATNEKLFF. The DNA for the CDR3 is TGTGCCAGTCGACAAACGCCAGGTGCAACTAATGAAAAACTGTTTTTT. The chain joins TRBV19 to TRBJ1-4; D is unresolved. The CDR3 consists of 16 residues. Looked up from germline, CDR1 is LNHDA and CDR2 is SQIVND (reference sequence). Trimming stripped 8 bases from V and 0 bases from J, with 16 bases between. Full variable domain (remainder filled in from reference TRBV19 and TRBJ1-4): DGGITQSPKYLFRKEGQNVTLSCEQNLNHDAMYWYRQDPGQGLRLIYYSQIVNDFQKGDIAEGYSVSREKKESFPLTVTSAQKNPTAFYLCASRQTPGATNEKLFFGSGTQLSVL.

The V gene is TRBV6-5, the J gene TRBJ2-7; 7 positions agree with TRBD1. The CDR3 length is 14 residues. CDR1 and CDR2 from the germline V gene are MNHEY and SVGAGI. The trim removed 4 bases at V and 3 bases at J, leaving 6 bases unmatched. The DNA for the CDR3 is TGTGCCAGCAGTTCCTTGGGACAGAACTACGAGCAGTACTTC. Translation: CASSSLGQNYEQYF.

This clone was counted between two and nine times. The gene calls are TRBV28 and TRBJ2-7; 8 bases fit TRBD2. From germline, CDR1 is MDHEN and CDR2 SYDVKM. This CDR3 comprises 14 residues. With V trimmed by 10 bases and J by 6 bases, 14 bases remained unmatched. The chain's CDR3 is CATLGVPGRAEQYF. The CDR3 nucleotides are TGTGCCACCCTCGGTGTACCCGGGAGGGCCGAGCAGTACTTC.

This clone was detected only once. The rearrangement uses TRBV12-5 and TRBJ2-7, with D unclear. Trimming left V 2 bases short and J 7 bases short, with 6 bases between. Germline V lookup: CDR1 LGHNT, CDR2 FRNRAP. This CDR3 contains 11 residues. The CDR3 DNA follows: TGTGCTAGTGGTTTGTCTGAAGAGCAGTACTTC. It translates to CASGLSEEQYF.